These T cell receptor beta chains were read from a single sample in a study of T-cell reconstitution after alpha-beta-depleted transplantation in children. Via MiXCR, TCRdb re-called the PCR reads, giving one row per CDR3 protein. The sample lists some 260,000 distinct CDR3 sequences; 20% to 30% were seen once. The specimen was PBMCs, mostly from graft donor cells, collected 360 days after TCRalphabeta/CD19-depleted stem cell transplant. These receptors were collected from a female patient aged 2 to 10 who had a stem cell transplant for congenital amegakaryocytic thrombocytopenia, so the T cells may come from the graft donor. Both conserved end residues are part of each CDR3. The D gene is left open where the match is weak. Rows may omit the clone size; those that give it use once, few, many or a size class.

TGCGCCAGCAGCCAGGACCGGGACGGGGCCTACGAGCAGTACTTC | CASSQDRDGAYEQYF | TRBV4-3 | - | - | TRBJ2-7
TGTGCCAGCAGTTTAGGCCGAGGCACTGAAGCTTTCTTT | CASSLGRGTEAFF | TRBV27 | - | - | TRBJ1-1
TGCGCCAGCAGCCAAGATGGACGGAACGCTAACTATGGCTACACCTTC | CASSQDGRNANYGYTF | TRBV4-3 | - | - | TRBJ1-2
TGTGCCAGCAGCTTCACAGGGACCGAGCAGTACTTC | CASSFTGTEQYF | TRBV7-2 | many | - | TRBJ2-7
TGTGCCAGCAGTTTGGTGGCAGCGCACACAGACACGCAGTATTTT | CASSLVAAHTDTQYF | TRBV27 | - | - | TRBJ2-3
TGTGCCAGCAGTTTCCCCGGGCCTTTTGAGCAGTACTTC | CASSFPGPFEQYF | TRBV28 | many | - | TRBJ2-7
TGTGCCAGCAGCTTTTATAATTCACCCCTCCACTTT | CASSFYNSPLHF | TRBV7-8 | few | - | TRBJ1-6
TGTGCCAGCAACCTAGCGGGAGTAAGGAATGAGCAGTTCTTC | CASNLAGVRNEQFF | TRBV9 | - | TRBD2 | TRBJ2-1
TGTGCCAGCAGCTTAGATCTGTGGGGGGGGGACAGGGATACGCAGTATTTT | CASSLDLWGGDRDTQYF | TRBV11-2 | - | - | TRBJ2-3
TGTGCCAGCAGTCGGGACATGAGCGAGACCCAGTACTTC | CASSRDMSETQYF | TRBV12-3/TRBV12-4 | - | - | TRBJ2-5
TGTGCCAGCAGTTTAACCGGGACCCCCCTTGATGGCTACACCTTC | CASSLTGTPLDGYTF | TRBV28 | - | - | TRBJ1-2
TGTGCCAGCAGTGATGCGGGGGCGGACACCGGGGAGCTGTTTTTT | CASSDAGADTGELFF | TRBV2 | few | - | TRBJ2-2
TGTGCCAGCAGCAAAGTGGGGATGCGGGACCCCAGCTCCTACGAGCAGTACTTC | CASSKVGMRDPSSYEQYF | TRBV21-1 | - | - | TRBJ2-7
TGCAGTGCGGTATACAATGAGCAGTTCTTC | CSAVYNEQFF | TRBV20-1 | few | - | TRBJ2-1
TGCGCCAGCAGCTTGGAGGCATCGACAGGGCCTGGAAACACCATATATTTT | CASSLEASTGPGNTIYF | TRBV5-1 | - | TRBD1 | TRBJ1-3
TGTGCCAGCAGCTTGGGTAGCGGGAGCTCCTACGAGCAGTACTTC | CASSLGSGSSYEQYF | TRBV7-9 | many | TRBD2 | TRBJ2-7
TGTGCCAGCAGCTTAGGGGGAGATACGCAGTATTTT | CASSLGGDTQYF | TRBV11-2 | many | - | TRBJ2-3
TGCAGTGCAACTCTTGACAGGCCCCCCTACGAGCAGTACTTC | CSATLDRPPYEQYF | TRBV20-1 | many | - | TRBJ2-7
TGTGCCAGCAGTTTAAGGACAGGGGGGGGCCCAGGCGGGGAGCTGTTTTTT | CASSLRTGGGPGGELFF | TRBV28 | - | TRBD1 | TRBJ2-2
TGTGCCAGCAGCAAGCTTTTAGATTCACCCCTCCACTTT | CASSKLLDSPLHF | TRBV7-9 | few | - | TRBJ1-6
TGTGCCAGCTCACCACCCGGGACTCCGAACACTGAAGCTTTCTTT | CASSPPGTPNTEAFF | TRBV18 | few | - | TRBJ1-1
TGTGCCAGCAGTCGACAGGGACACACAGATACGCAGTATTTT | CASSRQGHTDTQYF | TRBV6-1 | - | TRBD1 | TRBJ2-3
TGCAGTGCTAGAGAGGCAGGGTACGAGCAGTACTTC | CSAREAGYEQYF | TRBV20-1 | - | - | TRBJ2-7
TGTGCCAGCAGCTTCGCCGGGACAGGGAATGAAAACACCATATATTTT | CASSFAGTGNENTIYF | TRBV13 | few | TRBD1 | TRBJ1-3
TGCAGTGCTAGAGATCTAGCGGAGCAGTTCTTC | CSARDLAEQFF | TRBV20-1 | - | - | TRBJ2-1
TGTGCCAGCAGCCCAAGGACTAGTCGGACCTACGAGCAGTACTTC | CASSPRTSRTYEQYF | TRBV11-1 | - | TRBD2 | TRBJ2-7
TGCAGCGTCCAGCCGGGCATCCGGACTGAAGCTTTCTTT | CSVQPGIRTEAFF | TRBV29-1 | - | - | TRBJ1-1
TGCGCCAGCAGCAGGAGAATAGCGAAAATCTACGAGCAGTACTTC | CASSRRIAKIYEQYF | TRBV4-3 | - | - | TRBJ2-7
TGTGCCAGCAGTCGACAGGGTATGGGCTATGGCTACACCTTC | CASSRQGMGYGYTF | TRBV6-2/TRBV6-3 | - | TRBD1 | TRBJ1-2
TGTGCCAGCAGTTTATCCAGGGATCAGCCCCAGCATTTT | CASSLSRDQPQHF | TRBV12-3/TRBV12-4 | - | - | TRBJ1-5
TGTGCCAGCAGAAGGGCTAGCGGGAGAATATCCTACAATGAGCAGTTCTTC | CASRRASGRISYNEQFF | TRBV5-4 | - | TRBD2 | TRBJ2-1
TGTGCCAGCAGTTCTACCTCATTAGTCTACGAGCAGTACTTC | CASSSTSLVYEQYF | TRBV28 | few | - | TRBJ2-7
TGTGCCAGCAGCCTCGGCGGTAGCGGGAGGGCCGGGGAGACCCAGTACTTC | CASSLGGSGRAGETQYF | TRBV4-2 | - | TRBD2 | TRBJ2-5
TGTGCCAGCAGTCCGGGATTATTTGGCTACACCTTC | CASSPGLFGYTF | TRBV25-1 | - | - | TRBJ1-2
TGCAGCGTAGATTATGAGGTACAAGAGACCCAGTACTTC | CSVDYEVQETQYF | TRBV29-1 | few | - | TRBJ2-5
TGTGCCAGCAGCCCATTCCTACAGGGGGACTGGGAGCAGTACTTC | CASSPFLQGDWEQYF | TRBV5-8 | few | TRBD1 | TRBJ2-7
TGCGCCAGCAGCCAAGATCGGCAGGCCAGCGAGCAGTACTTC | CASSQDRQASEQYF | TRBV4-1 | few | - | TRBJ2-7
TGCAGTGCTACCGGGAGCAATCAGCCCCAGCATTTT | CSATGSNQPQHF | TRBV20-1 | - | - | TRBJ1-5
TGTGCCAGCAGTTCGACAGGGCGAAGGAGCTCCTATAATTCACCCCTCCACTTT | CASSSTGRRSSYNSPLHF | TRBV28 | few | TRBD1 | TRBJ1-6